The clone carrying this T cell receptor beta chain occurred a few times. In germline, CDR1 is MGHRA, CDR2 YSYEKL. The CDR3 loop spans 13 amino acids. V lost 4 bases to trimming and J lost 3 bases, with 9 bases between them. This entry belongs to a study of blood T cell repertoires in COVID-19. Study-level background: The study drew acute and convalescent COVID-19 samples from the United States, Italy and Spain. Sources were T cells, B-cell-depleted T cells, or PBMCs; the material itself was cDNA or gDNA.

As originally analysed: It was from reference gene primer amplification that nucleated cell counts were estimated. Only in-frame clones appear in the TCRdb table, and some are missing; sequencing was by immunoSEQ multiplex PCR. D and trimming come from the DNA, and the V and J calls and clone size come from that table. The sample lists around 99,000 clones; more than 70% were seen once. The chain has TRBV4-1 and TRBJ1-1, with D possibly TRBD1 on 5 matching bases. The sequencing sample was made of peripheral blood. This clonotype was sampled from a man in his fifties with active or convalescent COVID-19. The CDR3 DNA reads TGCGCCAGCAGCCCTCAGGGTTACACTGAAGCTTTCTTT. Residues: CASSPQGYTEAFF.